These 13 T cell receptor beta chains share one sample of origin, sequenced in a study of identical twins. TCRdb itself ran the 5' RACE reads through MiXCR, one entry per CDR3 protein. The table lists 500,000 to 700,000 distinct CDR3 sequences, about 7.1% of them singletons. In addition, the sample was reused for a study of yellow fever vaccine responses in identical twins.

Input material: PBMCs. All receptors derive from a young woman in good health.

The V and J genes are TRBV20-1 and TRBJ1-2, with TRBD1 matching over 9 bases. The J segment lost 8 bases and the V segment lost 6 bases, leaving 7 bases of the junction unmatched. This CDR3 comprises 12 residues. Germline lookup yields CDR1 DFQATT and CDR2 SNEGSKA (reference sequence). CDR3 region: CSAGGTGPGYTF. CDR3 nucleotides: TGCAGTGCCGGGGGGACAGGGCCCGGCTACACCTTC.

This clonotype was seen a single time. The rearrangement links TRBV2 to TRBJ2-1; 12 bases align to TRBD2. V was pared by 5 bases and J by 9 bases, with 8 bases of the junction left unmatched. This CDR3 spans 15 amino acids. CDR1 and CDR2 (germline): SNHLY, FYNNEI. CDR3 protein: CASSPQTSGSGEQFF. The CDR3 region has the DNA TGTGCCAGCAGTCCACAGACTAGCGGGAGTGGTGAGCAGTTCTTC.

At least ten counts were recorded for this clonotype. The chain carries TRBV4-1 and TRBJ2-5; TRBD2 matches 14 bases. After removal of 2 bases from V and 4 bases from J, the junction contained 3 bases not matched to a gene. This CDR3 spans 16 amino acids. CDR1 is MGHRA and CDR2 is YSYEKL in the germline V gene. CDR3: CASSQLGLAGVETQYF. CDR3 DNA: TGCGCCAGCAGCCAACTGGGACTAGCGGGAGTAGAGACCCAGTACTTC.

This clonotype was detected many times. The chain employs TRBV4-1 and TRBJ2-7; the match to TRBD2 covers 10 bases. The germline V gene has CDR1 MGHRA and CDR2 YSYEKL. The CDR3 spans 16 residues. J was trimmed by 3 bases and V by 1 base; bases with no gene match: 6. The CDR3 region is CASSQVGTSEYYEQYF. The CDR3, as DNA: TGCGCCAGCAGCCAAGTCGGGACTAGCGAATACTACGAGCAGTACTTC.

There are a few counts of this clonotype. The CDR3: CASSNPREAFF. The CDR3, as DNA: TGTGCCAGCAGCAATCCCCGGGAAGCTTTCTTT. The rearrangement joins TRBV7-9 to TRBJ1-1; D not resolved. Trimming took off 5 bases at V and 8 bases at J, with 9 bases between the two ends. The CDR3 is 11 residues long. The germline V gene has CDR1 SEHNR and CDR2 FQNEAQ (reference sequence).

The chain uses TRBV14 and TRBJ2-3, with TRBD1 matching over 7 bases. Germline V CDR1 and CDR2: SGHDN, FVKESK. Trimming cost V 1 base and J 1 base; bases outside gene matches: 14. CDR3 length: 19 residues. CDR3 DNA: TGTGCCAGCAGCCAAGGAGGGACAGCTTATTATGGCGGCACAGATACGCAGTATTTT. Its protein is CASSQGGTAYYGGTDTQYF.

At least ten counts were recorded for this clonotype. The CDR3 DNA reads as TGCGCCAGCAGCTTGCACGGAATCTACGAGCAGTACTTC. It specifies CASSLHGIYEQYF. The chain is built from TRBV5-1 and TRBJ2-7; D gene uncertain. Germline lookup yields CDR1 SGHRS and CDR2 YFSETQ. The CDR3 extends over 13 amino acids. Trimming took 1 base from V and 3 from J, leaving 8 bases between them.

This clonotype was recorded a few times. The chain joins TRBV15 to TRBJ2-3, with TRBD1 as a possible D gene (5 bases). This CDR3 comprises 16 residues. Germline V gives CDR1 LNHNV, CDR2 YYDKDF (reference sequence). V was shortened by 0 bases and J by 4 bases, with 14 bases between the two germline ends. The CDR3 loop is CATSRDPRTKSDTQYF. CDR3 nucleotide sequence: TGTGCCACCAGCAGAGACCCCAGGACAAAGTCAGATACGCAGTATTTT.

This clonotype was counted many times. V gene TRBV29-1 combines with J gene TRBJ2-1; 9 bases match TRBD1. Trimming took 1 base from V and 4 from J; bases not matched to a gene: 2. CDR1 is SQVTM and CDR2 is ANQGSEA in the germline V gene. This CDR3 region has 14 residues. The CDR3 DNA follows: TGCAGCGTTGAAGGGGACAGGGAATACAATGAGCAGTTCTTC. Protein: CSVEGDREYNEQFF.

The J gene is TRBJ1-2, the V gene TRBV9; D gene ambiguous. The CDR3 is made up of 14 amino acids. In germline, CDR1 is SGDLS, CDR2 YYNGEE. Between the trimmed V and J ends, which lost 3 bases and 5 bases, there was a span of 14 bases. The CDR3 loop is CASSGPRDKYGYTF. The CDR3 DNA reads TGTGCCAGCAGCGGCCCTCGAGATAAGTATGGCTACACCTTC.

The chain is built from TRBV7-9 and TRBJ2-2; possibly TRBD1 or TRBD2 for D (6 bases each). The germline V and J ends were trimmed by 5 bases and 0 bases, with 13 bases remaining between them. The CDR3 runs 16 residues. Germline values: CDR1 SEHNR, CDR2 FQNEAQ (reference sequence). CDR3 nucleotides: TGTGCCAGCAGCCCACGGGGGCCGACGAACACCGGGGAGCTGTTTTTT. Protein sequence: CASSPRGPTNTGELFF.

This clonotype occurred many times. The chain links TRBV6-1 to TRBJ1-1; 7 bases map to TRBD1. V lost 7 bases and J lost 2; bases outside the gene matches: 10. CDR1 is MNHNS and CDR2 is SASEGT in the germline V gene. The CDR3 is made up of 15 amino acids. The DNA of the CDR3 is TGTGCCAGCACCATCTCCGCAGGGGGAAACACTGAAGCTTTCTTT. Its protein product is CASTISAGGNTEAFF.

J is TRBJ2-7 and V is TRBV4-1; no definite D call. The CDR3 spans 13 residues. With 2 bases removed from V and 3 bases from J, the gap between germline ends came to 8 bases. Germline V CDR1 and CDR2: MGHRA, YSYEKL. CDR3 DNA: TGCGCCAGCAGCCAAAGCAGCTTCTACGAGCAGTACTTC. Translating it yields CASSQSSFYEQYF.